This TCR beta chain comes out of a study of T cells in pancreatic ductal adenocarcinoma. Study results and caveats: Unique clonotypes were about 8.2-fold more numerous in blood than in tumor. Tumors hold more CD45RO+ effector T cells, which may bias toward lower diversity. Blood clonality (roughly 0.067) did not differ significantly from tumor (around 0.12).

On this clone itself: Its cognate antigen is unknown.

Trimming shortened V by 3 bases and J by 6 bases, and 32 bases separated the two germline ends. The CDR3 totals 20 residues. Germline V gene data show CDR1 as MNHNS and CDR2 as SASEGT. Selected pancreatic ductal adenocarcinoma patients had undergone surgery without neoadjuvant therapy. This table comes from immunoSEQ multiplex PCR, and its TCRdb copy is limited to in-frame clones, with some not included. The sample yields around 100,000 clones, roughly 96% seen once. This chain connects TRBV6-1 to TRBJ1-2; a weak D match, TRBD1 (6 bases). This receptor was identified in a human donor with pancreatic ductal adenocarcinoma. The sample consisted of PBMCs. CDR3 nucleotide sequence: TGTGCCAGCAGTGAGTTCGTCCCAGGACAGCGAGGGCTTCACCGCGATGGCTACACCTTC. Its translation: CASSEFVPGQRGLHRDGYTF.